This T cell receptor beta chain was identified during a study of blood T cell repertoires in COVID-19. At the level of the study: The study drew acute and convalescent COVID-19 samples from the United States, Italy and Spain.

In the authors' workflow: Reference gene primer amplification in the assay estimated nucleated cell counts. Only in-frame clones appear in the TCRdb table, and some are missing; sequencing was by immunoSEQ multiplex PCR. V and J calls and clone size are given by that table; D and trimming were obtained from the DNA. Altogether approximately 400,000 clones are present, 88% being singletons, with the ten largest covering 1.2%. As for this clone: The sample holds other DNA sequences that translate to the same CDR3.

Participants, 18 to 89 years old, spanned around 25 US areas. Participants' own reports of clinical history determined their cohort assignment. Germline trimming cut 4 bases from V and 0 bases from J; bases unmatched to any gene: 2. This CDR3 has 15 residues. CDR1 is LNHDA, CDR2 SQIVND, per germline (reference sequence). Material for sequencing was PBMCs or T cells enriched from blood (not recorded which). The chain uses TRBV19 and TRBJ1-3, with 8 bases aligning to TRBD1. This clonotype originated in a woman in her late teens or twenties who had recovered from COVID-19. The CDR3, as DNA: TGTGCCAGTAGTACCGGGACAGGCTCTGGAAACACCATATATTTT. It specifies CASSTGTGSGNTIYF.